This TCR beta chain appears in the sequencing data of a study of immune characterization of retroperitoneal liposarcoma. Looked up from germline, CDR1 is MNHNS and CDR2 is SASEGT. CDR3 length: 16 amino acids. After removal of 3 bases from V and 5 bases from J, the junction contained 10 bases not matched to a gene. At least ten counts were recorded for this clonotype. A single record per CDR3 protein comes from TCRdb applying MiXCR to the PCR reads. The table lists over 8,000 distinct CDR3 sequences, under 30% of them singletons. The receptor's source is a male donor with retroperitoneal liposarcoma. The chain has TRBV6-1 and TRBJ2-3; 8 bases are shared with TRBD1. Source material: blood. The DNA of the CDR3 is TGTGCCAGCAGTGACAGGGGGCGAACACCCGGAGATACGCAGTATTTT. Encoded protein: CASSDRGRTPGDTQYF.